The T cell receptor beta chain under discussion was sequenced for a study of response to subunit inactivated influenza vaccine. One entry per CDR3 protein, called by TCRdb with MiXCR from the RT-PCR reads. The sample shows about 540,000 distinct CDR3 sequences, under 30% of them seen only once. J gave up 2 bases and V 0 bases, and 9 bases lay outside the gene matches. This CDR3 region has 17 residues. Germline V lookup: CDR1 LGHDT, CDR2 YNNKEL (reference sequence). The sample was also reused in another study, on T cells expressing NK-cell markers. That investigation notes: It was by 5'RACE template switching with UMIs that TCR beta cDNA was made. It was sorted CD3+CD56-NKG2C+, CD3+CD56+NKG2C- and CD3+CD56+NKG2C+ T cells that provided the TCR beta repertoires.

The chain is built from TRBV3-1 and TRBJ1-1; TRBD1 matches at 7 bases. The clonotype was recovered from a man aged 45-65 years who received an inactivated influenza vaccine. The input for sequencing was CD4+ T cells sorted from PBMCs, taken 11 to 12 days after vaccination. CDR3 region: CASSQDLTGAKNTEAFF. DNA for the CDR3: TGTGCCAGCAGCCAAGATTTAACAGGGGCTAAAAACACTGAAGCTTTCTTT.